This is a list of T cell receptor beta chains from one sample in a study of blood T cell repertoires in COVID-19. Profiled with immunoSEQ multiplex PCR; TCRdb holds only in-frame clones, not every one. The sample has under 85,000 clones; around 85% are singletons. Input material: peripheral blood. These receptors were collected from a man aged 80 or over in a cohort sampled during active COVID-19. Both conserved end residues are trimmed from each CDR3. Each record gives: J gene, clone size, V gene, CDR3 protein. Clone size is not always given. Where it is, it says once, few, many or a class for expanded clones.

J gene: TRBJ1-1
clone size: .
V gene: TRBV11-1
CDR3 protein: ASSRQDLANTEAF

J gene: TRBJ1-2
clone size: .
V gene: TRBV9
CDR3 protein: ASSIDIYGYT

J gene: TRBJ2-6
clone size: .
V gene: TRBV5-6
CDR3 protein: ASSFKGAGANVLT

J gene: TRBJ2-3
clone size: .
V gene: TRBV6-5
CDR3 protein: ASSYTGTGTDTQY

J gene: TRBJ2-3
clone size: .
V gene: TRBV5-1
CDR3 protein: ASSLEGVTDTQY

J gene: TRBJ2-4
clone size: .
V gene: TRBV28
CDR3 protein: ASSKTGGAKNIQY

J gene: TRBJ1-2
clone size: .
V gene: TRBV28
CDR3 protein: ASSPLSGDSGYT

J gene: TRBJ1-6
clone size: .
V gene: TRBV7-2
CDR3 protein: ASSLQGLGGSPLH

J gene: TRBJ2-1
clone size: .
V gene: TRBV19
CDR3 protein: ASSRDRTYNEQF

J gene: TRBJ2-2
clone size: .
V gene: TRBV19
CDR3 protein: ASTPGRASGGGDGELF

J gene: TRBJ2-1
clone size: .
V gene: TRBV12-3/TRBV12-4
CDR3 protein: AIAGAHYNEQF

J gene: TRBJ1-1
clone size: .
V gene: TRBV4-3
CDR3 protein: ASSRRHRDRGNTEAF

J gene: TRBJ1-5
clone size: .
V gene: TRBV14
CDR3 protein: ASSPGQGYQPQH

J gene: TRBJ2-1
clone size: .
V gene: TRBV9
CDR3 protein: ASSAGGNEQF

J gene: TRBJ2-1
clone size: once
V gene: TRBV20-1
CDR3 protein: SAPVNEQF

J gene: TRBJ1-5
clone size: .
V gene: TRBV4-2
CDR3 protein: ASSQADDHAGTGDQPQH

J gene: TRBJ1-1
clone size: .
V gene: TRBV5-1
CDR3 protein: ASSLAVSTEAF

J gene: TRBJ2-2
clone size: .
V gene: TRBV5-1
CDR3 protein: ASRAGSNTGELF

J gene: TRBJ1-2
clone size: once
V gene: TRBV23-1
CDR3 protein: ASSRAPDSYYGYT

J gene: TRBJ2-5
clone size: .
V gene: TRBV6-5
CDR3 protein: ASISVPETQY

J gene: TRBJ2-1
clone size: .
V gene: TRBV24-1
CDR3 protein: ATSDLTSGARVNEQF

J gene: TRBJ1-2
clone size: .
V gene: TRBV10-3
CDR3 protein: AISDQGVVAGYT

J gene: TRBJ2-3
clone size: .
V gene: TRBV6-2/TRBV6-3
CDR3 protein: ASSSSGLGARDTQY

J gene: TRBJ2-5
clone size: once
V gene: TRBV5-4
CDR3 protein: ASSLGSFAETQY

J gene: TRBJ1-1
clone size: .
V gene: TRBV5-6
CDR3 protein: ASSLDRGQGTEAF

J gene: TRBJ1-2
clone size: .
V gene: TRBV29-1
CDR3 protein: SVEVGNYGYT

J gene: TRBJ2-7
clone size: .
V gene: TRBV12-3/TRBV12-4
CDR3 protein: ASSFDRHDEQY

J gene: TRBJ2-1
clone size: .
V gene: TRBV4-1
CDR3 protein: ASSLRGSLEQF

J gene: TRBJ1-1
clone size: .
V gene: TRBV10-3
CDR3 protein: AISESKDREDTEAF

J gene: TRBJ1-3
clone size: .
V gene: TRBV5-1
CDR3 protein: ASSLGAPSGNTIY

J gene: TRBJ1-5
clone size: .
V gene: TRBV2
CDR3 protein: ASETDPGQPQH

J gene: TRBJ1-2
clone size: few
V gene: TRBV6-1
CDR3 protein: ASSEGTLQVFYT

J gene: TRBJ2-4
clone size: .
V gene: TRBV3-1/TRBV3-2
CDR3 protein: ASSQEETSGGPARDIQY

J gene: TRBJ2-2
clone size: .
V gene: TRBV9
CDR3 protein: ASSPGGVNTGELF

J gene: TRBJ2-3
clone size: few
V gene: TRBV4-2
CDR3 protein: ASSQGSGLAATDTQY

J gene: TRBJ2-2
clone size: .
V gene: TRBV4-2
CDR3 protein: ASSQIAGGPTGELF

J gene: TRBJ1-6
clone size: .
V gene: TRBV9
CDR3 protein: ASSDRGQNYSPLH

J gene: TRBJ1-5
clone size: .
V gene: TRBV28
CDR3 protein: ASGGAGQPQH

J gene: TRBJ1-1
clone size: .
V gene: TRBV6-1
CDR3 protein: ASSDALTSNTEAF

J gene: TRBJ1-5
clone size: .
V gene: TRBV6-4
CDR3 protein: ASSDGQGQPQH

J gene: TRBJ1-3
clone size: .
V gene: TRBV6-6
CDR3 protein: ASSRSRGPGNTIY

J gene: TRBJ1-2
clone size: .
V gene: TRBV3-1/TRBV3-2
CDR3 protein: ASSPIPGQGGYGYT

J gene: TRBJ1-2
clone size: .
V gene: TRBV5-1
CDR3 protein: ASSSQGSNYGYT

J gene: TRBJ1-1
clone size: .
V gene: TRBV16
CDR3 protein: ASSSRTVSEAF

J gene: TRBJ1-1
clone size: once
V gene: TRBV12-3/TRBV12-4
CDR3 protein: ASSLTAGTEAF

J gene: TRBJ2-5
clone size: once
V gene: TRBV3-1/TRBV3-2
CDR3 protein: ASSDRGPQY

J gene: TRBJ1-2
clone size: .
V gene: TRBV2
CDR3 protein: ASSDRQGSLYGYT

J gene: TRBJ2-2
clone size: .
V gene: TRBV5-1
CDR3 protein: ASSLIRNTGELF

J gene: TRBJ2-4
clone size: once
V gene: TRBV27
CDR3 protein: ASSAPISLAKNIQY

J gene: TRBJ2-7
clone size: .
V gene: TRBV7-2
CDR3 protein: ASSSEGVSSYEQY

J gene: TRBJ1-1
clone size: .
V gene: TRBV6-5
CDR3 protein: ASRGEQANTEAF